The 3 T cell receptor beta chains presented below share a single source sample, sequenced in a study of post-analysis software for immune sequencing data. Study-wide findings and caveats: Controls had lower frequencies than patients of 4 or 5 TRBV segments, which included TRBV5-6, TRBV5-1 and TRBV20-1.

These receptors lack a known antigen. Included in the TCR beta cDNA libraries were unique molecular identifiers. TCRdb re-called the PCR reads through MiXCR, storing one row per CDR3 protein. Among a few hundred thousand distinct CDR3 sequences listed, roughly 36% were seen once. Input material: blood. Receptor source: a girl aged 5-17 years with multiple sclerosis.

The chain links TRBV7-9 to TRBJ1-2; D remains ambiguous. CDR1 and CDR2 (germline): SEHNR, FQNEAQ (reference sequence). The CDR3 has 13 residues. V lost 2 bases, J lost 8 bases, and 12 bases lay in between. In DNA form, the CDR3 reads TGTGCCAGCAGCTTATCGGCAGAGAGGGGCTACACCTTC. Protein product: CASSLSAERGYTF.

This CDR3 reads CASSPRARIYEQYF. In nucleotides, the CDR3 is TGTGCCAGCAGCCCCAGGGCCCGCATCTACGAGCAGTACTTC. The rearrangement joins TRBV7-9 to TRBJ2-7; maybe TRBD1 (5 bases). The CDR3 has 14 residues. V was cut by 5 bases and J by 3 bases, with 14 bases left in between. Germline V lookup: CDR1 SEHNR, CDR2 FQNEAQ (reference sequence).

This clonotype was seen more than once but under ten times. This chain uses TRBV7-2 with TRBJ1-2; 7 positions agree with TRBD1. Germline CDR1 SGHTA, CDR2 FQGNSA. The CDR3 spans 15 residues. V was clipped by 9 bases and J by 1 base; unmatched bases: 11. The CDR3 here is CASINDRAFNYGYTF. In DNA, the CDR3 is TGTGCCAGTATCAATGACAGGGCTTTTAACTATGGCTACACCTTC.